This T cell receptor (beta chain) was found in a study of early T cells in non-severe SARS-CoV-2 infection. About the research overall: It was bulk RNA from unsorted whole blood that was sequenced, and the chains were unpaired. Study-wide findings and caveats: Comparison of clonotypes with VDJdb favored anti-spike CD8 responses while missing private and CD4 specificities.

Unique molecular identifier tags were affixed to discrete cDNA molecules. TCRdb itself ran the 5' RACE reads through MiXCR, one entry per CDR3 protein. The sample yields approximately 18,000 distinct CDR3 sequences, more than 4.5% seen once. At least ten counts were recorded for this clonotype. What it recognizes is unknown. This CDR3 has 13 residues. The germline CDR1 and CDR2 sequences are MGHRA and YSYEKL. V lost 7 bases and J 2 bases, leaving 11 bases between the germline ends. The chain couples TRBV4-1 to TRBJ1-1; D may be TRBD1 (6 bases). Sample: whole blood. The sequence came from an adult who was a healthcare worker with PCR-confirmed SARS-CoV-2 infection or an uninfected control (not recorded which). The CDR3 loop is CASTDRQNTEAFF. As DNA, the CDR3 is TGCGCCAGCACGGACAGACAAAACACTGAAGCTTTCTTT.